The sequence of this T cell receptor (beta chain) was determined in a study of T cell repertoires in ileal Crohn's disease. Some clones are missing from TCRdb's copy, which holds only in-frame ones; the method was immunoSEQ multiplex PCR. Of around 16,000 clones in the sample, 60% are singletons; the top ten hold 5.5% to 7%. Trimming at V came to 5 bases and at J to 3 bases, leaving 5 bases not matched to a gene. CDR3 length: 14 amino acids. Germline V lookup: CDR1 SGHNT, CDR2 YENEEA. On this clone itself: Additional DNA sequences in this sample encode the identical CDR3.

The J gene is TRBJ1-1, the V gene TRBV11-3, with 8 nucleotides matching TRBD1. The sequenced material came from ileal tissue. This receptor was identified in an adult with Crohn's disease. The CDR3 reads CASSLGQGHTEAFF. CDR3 nucleotide sequence: TGTGCCAGCAGCCTAGGACAGGGCCACACTGAAGCTTTCTTT.